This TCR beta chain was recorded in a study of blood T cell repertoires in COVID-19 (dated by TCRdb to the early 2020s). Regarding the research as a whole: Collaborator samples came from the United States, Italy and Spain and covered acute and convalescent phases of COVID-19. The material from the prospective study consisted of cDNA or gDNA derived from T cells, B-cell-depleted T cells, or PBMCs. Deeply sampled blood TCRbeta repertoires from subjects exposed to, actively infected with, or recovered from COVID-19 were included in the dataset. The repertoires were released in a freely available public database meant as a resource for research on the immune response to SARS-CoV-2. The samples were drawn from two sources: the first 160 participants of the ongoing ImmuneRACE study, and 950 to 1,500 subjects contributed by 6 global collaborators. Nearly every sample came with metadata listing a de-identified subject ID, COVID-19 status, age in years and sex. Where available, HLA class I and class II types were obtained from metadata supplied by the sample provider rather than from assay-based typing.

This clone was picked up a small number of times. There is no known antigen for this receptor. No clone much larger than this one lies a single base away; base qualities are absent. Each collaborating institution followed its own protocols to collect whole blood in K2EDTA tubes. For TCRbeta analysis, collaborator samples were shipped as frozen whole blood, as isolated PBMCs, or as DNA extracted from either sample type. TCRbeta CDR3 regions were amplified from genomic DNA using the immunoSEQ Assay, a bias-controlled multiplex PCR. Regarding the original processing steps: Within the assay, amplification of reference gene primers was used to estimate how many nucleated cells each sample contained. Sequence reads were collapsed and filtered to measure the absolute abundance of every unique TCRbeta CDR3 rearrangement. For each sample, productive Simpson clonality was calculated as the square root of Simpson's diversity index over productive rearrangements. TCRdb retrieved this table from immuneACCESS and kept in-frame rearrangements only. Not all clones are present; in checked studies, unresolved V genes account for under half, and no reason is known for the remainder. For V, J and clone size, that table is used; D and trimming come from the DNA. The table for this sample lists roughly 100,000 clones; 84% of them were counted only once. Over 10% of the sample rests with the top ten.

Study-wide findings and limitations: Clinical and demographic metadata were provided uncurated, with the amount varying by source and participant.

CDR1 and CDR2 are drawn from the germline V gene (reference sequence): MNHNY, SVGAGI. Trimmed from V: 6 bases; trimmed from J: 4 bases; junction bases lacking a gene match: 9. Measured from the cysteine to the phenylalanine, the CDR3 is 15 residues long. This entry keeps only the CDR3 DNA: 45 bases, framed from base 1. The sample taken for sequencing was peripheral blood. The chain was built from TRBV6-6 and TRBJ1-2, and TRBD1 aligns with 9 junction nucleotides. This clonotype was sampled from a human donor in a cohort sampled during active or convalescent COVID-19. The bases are TGTGCCAGCAGCCCCGGGACAGGGCGCCGCTATGGCTACACCTTC. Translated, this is CASSPGTGRRYGYTF.